The rows below give T cell receptor beta chains drawn from one sample of a study of human T cells and chemical hapten exposure. TCRdb fed the RACE reads into MiXCR, producing one record per CDR3 protein. The sample has under 85,000 distinct CDR3 sequences, 10% to 13% seen once. The input for sequencing was whole blood, taken in connection with sensitization to the hapten diphenylcyclopropenone (DPC). These receptors all come from a woman between 50 and 59 years old with alopecia areata. Some clones in this sample may be carry-over from other donors' samples. Both conserved end residues are part of each CDR3.

TRBJ2-1	TRBV14	CASSQEQHPTYNEQFF
TRBJ2-1	TRBV18	CTSSPGTRTNEQFF
TRBJ2-3	TRBV6-4	CASSDGTGADTQYF
TRBJ2-7	TRBV18	CASCPTSGRTYEQYF
TRBJ2-7	TRBV7-9	CASSLDASGGGHEQYF
TRBJ1-2	TRBV11-2	CASSLDTANYGYTF
TRBJ1-1	TRBV5-4	CASSLDQGASTEAFF
TRBJ2-7	TRBV12-3/TRBV12-4	CASSLRETEQYF
TRBJ2-3	TRBV19	CASSFLAGANTDTQYF
TRBJ2-7	TRBV29-1	CSARRANEEQYF
TRBJ2-7	TRBV10-3	CAISESIGGRGTYEQYF
TRBJ2-1	TRBV7-8	CASSLSPQGEQFF
TRBJ1-1	TRBV18	CASSPFDRVPGFVSKTEAFF
TRBJ2-3	TRBV7-2	CASRPGWQSDTQYF
TRBJ1-4	TRBV27	CASSAHRGAVSNEKLFF
TRBJ2-1	TRBV19	CASSSPAEDNEQFF
TRBJ2-1	TRBV20-1	CSARDGTSGTRSYNEQFF
TRBJ1-2	TRBV29-1	CSVDGAGYGYTF
TRBJ2-1	TRBV6-5	CASSYSSGSNEQFF
TRBJ2-4	TRBV11-1	CASSLNPGLGNIQYF
TRBJ2-1	TRBV7-9	CATLRDRVINEQFF
TRBJ2-1	TRBV21-1	CASSKASAGSSYNEQFF
TRBJ1-4	TRBV3-1	CASSQGGQGARKLFF
TRBJ2-3	TRBV20-1	CSASRTRITDTQYF
TRBJ2-2	TRBV29-1	CSASTPPTGELFF
TRBJ2-2	TRBV7-2	CASSFSGGRALSGELFF
TRBJ2-2	TRBV3-1	CASSPRADGELFF
TRBJ1-2	TRBV7-2	CASSLTPGYYGYTF
TRBJ1-5	TRBV7-6	CASSSNPGPNQPQHF
TRBJ1-6	TRBV9	CASSADNNSPLHF
TRBJ1-2	TRBV12-3/TRBV12-4	CASSTGTVYGYTF
TRBJ2-1	TRBV12-3/TRBV12-4	CASTTGGGGYNEQFF
TRBJ1-5	TRBV20-1	CSARDGGPQSNQPQHF
TRBJ2-1	TRBV7-6	CASSLTSGRVDSYNEQFF
TRBJ2-1	TRBV20-1	CSAGLAGVSNEQFF
TRBJ2-1	TRBV2	CASSDQLAGAGNEQFF
TRBJ1-5	TRBV28	CASNVRQPQHF
TRBJ2-5	TRBV3-1	CASSQDPPGFGSQETQYF
TRBJ2-3	TRBV5-4	CASSMALTDTQYF
TRBJ1-1	TRBV11-2	CASSLSPNTEAFF
TRBJ2-1	TRBV14	CASSQVGLAGWYEQFF
TRBJ2-7	TRBV6-6	CASSYSKEGDEQYF
TRBJ2-3	TRBV9	CASSVDGAASTDTQYF
TRBJ1-2	TRBV29-1	CSVGNPLSYGYTF
TRBJ2-1	TRBV20-1	CSARVVTSGYNEQFF
TRBJ1-2	TRBV9	CASSVDRFRGYTF
TRBJ2-7	TRBV9	CASSPGGPAYEQYF
TRBJ2-2	TRBV7-9	CASSSPPPGELFF
TRBJ2-3	TRBV30	CAWTSGDTQYF
TRBJ1-2	TRBV10-2	CASSEGQTGGYTF
TRBJ1-1	TRBV27	CASSTQRYGNTEAFF
TRBJ2-1	TRBV29-1	CSVVGRGTEQFF
TRBJ1-4	TRBV5-1	CASSLGLQHREAEKLFF
TRBJ2-2	TRBV7-8	CASRLSTGELFF
TRBJ1-1	TRBV25-1	CASSGQGRGAFF
TRBJ2-3	TRBV5-1	CASTPAMRDTDTQYF
TRBJ2-5	TRBV2	CASREVWAGEETQYF
TRBJ2-1	TRBV7-2	CASSLMGLAGEFDEQFF
TRBJ2-3	TRBV9	CASSVGEEDTQYF
TRBJ2-1	TRBV7-8	CASSSETVVNEQFF